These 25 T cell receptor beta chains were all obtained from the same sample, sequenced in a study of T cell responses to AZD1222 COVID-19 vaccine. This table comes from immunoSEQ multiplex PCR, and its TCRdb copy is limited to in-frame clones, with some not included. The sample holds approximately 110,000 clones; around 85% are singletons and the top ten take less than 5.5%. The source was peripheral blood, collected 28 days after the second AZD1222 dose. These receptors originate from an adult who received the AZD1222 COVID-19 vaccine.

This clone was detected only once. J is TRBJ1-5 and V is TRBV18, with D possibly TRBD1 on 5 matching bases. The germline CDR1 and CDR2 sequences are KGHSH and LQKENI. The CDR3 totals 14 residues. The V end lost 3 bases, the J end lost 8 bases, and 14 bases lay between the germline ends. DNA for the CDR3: TGTGCCAGCTCACCCAGGGCCCAGGATGAGCCCCAGCATTTT. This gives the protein CASSPRAQDEPQHF.

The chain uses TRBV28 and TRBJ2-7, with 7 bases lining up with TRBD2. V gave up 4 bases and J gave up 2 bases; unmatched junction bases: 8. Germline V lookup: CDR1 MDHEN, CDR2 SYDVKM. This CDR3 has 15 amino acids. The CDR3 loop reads CASSSQAGNPYEQYF. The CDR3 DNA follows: TGTGCCAGCAGTTCCCAAGCGGGGAACCCCTACGAGCAGTACTTC.

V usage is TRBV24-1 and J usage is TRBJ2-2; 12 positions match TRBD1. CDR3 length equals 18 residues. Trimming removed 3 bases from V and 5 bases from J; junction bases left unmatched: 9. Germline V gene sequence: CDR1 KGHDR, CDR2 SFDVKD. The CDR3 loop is CATSDPGTGGFYTGELFF. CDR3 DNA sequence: TGTGCCACCAGTGATCCCGGGACAGGGGGCTTTTATACCGGGGAGCTGTTTTTT.

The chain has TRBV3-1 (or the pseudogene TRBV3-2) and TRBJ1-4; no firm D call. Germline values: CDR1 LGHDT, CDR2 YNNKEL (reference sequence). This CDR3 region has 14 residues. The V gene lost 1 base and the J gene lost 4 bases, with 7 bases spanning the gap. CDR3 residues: CASSQGRINEKLFF. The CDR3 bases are TGTGCCAGCAGCCAAGGACGGATTAATGAAAAACTGTTTTTT.

DNA for the CDR3: TGTGCCACCAGCAGGGGGGAGGGGGCCTACGAGCAGTACTTC. Its protein is CATSRGEGAYEQYF. The rearrangement joins TRBV15 to TRBJ2-7; D is perhaps TRBD2 (7 bases). The CDR3 is 14 residues long. The germline V gene has CDR1 LNHNV and CDR2 YYDKDF (reference sequence). Trimming removed 3 bases from V and 2 bases from J, with 11 bases in between. Looking up the rest from reference TRBV15 and TRBJ2-7 gives the full variable domain: DAMVIQNPRYQVTQFGKPVTLSCSQTLNHNVMYWYQQKSSQAPKLLFHYYDKDFNNEADTPDNFQSRRPNTSFCFLDIRSPGLGDTAMYLCATSRGEGAYEQYFGPGTRLTVT.

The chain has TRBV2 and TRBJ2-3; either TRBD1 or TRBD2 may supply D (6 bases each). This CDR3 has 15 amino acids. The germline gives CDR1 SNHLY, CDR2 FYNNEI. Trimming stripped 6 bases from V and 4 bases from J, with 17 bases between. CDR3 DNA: TGTGCCAGCAGAGGGGGAGGACAATTATCAGATACGCAGTATTTT. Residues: CASRGGGQLSDTQYF.

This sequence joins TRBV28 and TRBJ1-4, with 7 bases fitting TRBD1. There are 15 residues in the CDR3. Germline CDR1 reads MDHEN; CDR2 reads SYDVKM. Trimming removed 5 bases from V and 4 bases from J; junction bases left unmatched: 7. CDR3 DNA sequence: TGTGCCAGCAGTGAACAGGGGAAAGTTAATGAAAAACTGTTTTTT. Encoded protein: CASSEQGKVNEKLFF.

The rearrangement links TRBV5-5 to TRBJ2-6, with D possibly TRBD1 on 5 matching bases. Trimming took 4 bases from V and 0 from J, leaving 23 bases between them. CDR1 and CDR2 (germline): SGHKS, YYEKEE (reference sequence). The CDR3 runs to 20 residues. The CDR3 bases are TGTGCCAGCAGCCCTTCTATTTACTTGCAGGGTGGCTCTGGGGCCAACGTCCTGACTTTC. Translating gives CASSPSIYLQGGSGANVLTF.

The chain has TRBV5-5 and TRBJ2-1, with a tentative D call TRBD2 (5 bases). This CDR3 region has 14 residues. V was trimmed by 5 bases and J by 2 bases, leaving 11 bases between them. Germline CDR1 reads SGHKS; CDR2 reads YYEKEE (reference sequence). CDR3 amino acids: CASSSRGTYNEQFF. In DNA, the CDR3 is TGTGCCAGCAGTTCCCGGGGTACCTACAATGAGCAGTTCTTC.

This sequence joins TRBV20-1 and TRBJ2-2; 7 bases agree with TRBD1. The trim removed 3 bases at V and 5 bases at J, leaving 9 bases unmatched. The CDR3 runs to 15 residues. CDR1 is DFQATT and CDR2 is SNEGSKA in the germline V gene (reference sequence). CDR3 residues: CSASRGGGYTGELFF. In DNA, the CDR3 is TGCAGTGCTAGTCGAGGGGGCGGGTATACCGGGGAGCTGTTTTTT.

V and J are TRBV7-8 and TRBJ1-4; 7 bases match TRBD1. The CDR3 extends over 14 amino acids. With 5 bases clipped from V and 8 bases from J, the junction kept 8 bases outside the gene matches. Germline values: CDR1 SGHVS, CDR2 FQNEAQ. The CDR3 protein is CASSLGTVEEKLFF. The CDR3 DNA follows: TGTGCCAGCAGCCTGGGGACAGTCGAAGAAAAACTGTTTTTT.

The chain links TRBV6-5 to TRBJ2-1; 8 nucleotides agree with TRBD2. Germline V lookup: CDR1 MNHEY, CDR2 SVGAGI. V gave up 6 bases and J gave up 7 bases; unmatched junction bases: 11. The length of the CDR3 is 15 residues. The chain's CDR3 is CASSVSSGALNEQFF. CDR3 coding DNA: TGTGCCAGCAGCGTAAGTAGCGGGGCTCTGAATGAGCAGTTCTTC.

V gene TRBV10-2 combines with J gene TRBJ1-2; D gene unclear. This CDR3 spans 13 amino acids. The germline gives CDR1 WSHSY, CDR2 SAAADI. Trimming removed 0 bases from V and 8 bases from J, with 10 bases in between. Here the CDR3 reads CASSESVDGGYTF. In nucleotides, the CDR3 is TGCGCCAGCAGTGAGTCCGTCGACGGAGGCTACACCTTC.

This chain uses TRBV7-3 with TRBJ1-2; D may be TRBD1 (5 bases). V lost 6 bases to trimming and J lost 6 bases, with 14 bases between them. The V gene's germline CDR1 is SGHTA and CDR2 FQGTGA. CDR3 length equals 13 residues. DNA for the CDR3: TGTGCCAGCAGTACCCAGGGAGGTAATGGCTACACCTTC. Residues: CASSTQGGNGYTF.

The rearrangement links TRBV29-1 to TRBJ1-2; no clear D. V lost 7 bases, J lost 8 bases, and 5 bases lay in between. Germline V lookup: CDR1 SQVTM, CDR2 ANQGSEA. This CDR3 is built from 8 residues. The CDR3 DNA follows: TGCAGCGCCGAGGGCTACACCTTC. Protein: CSAEGYTF. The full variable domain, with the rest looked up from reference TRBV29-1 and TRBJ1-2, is SAVISQKPSRDICQRGTSLTIQCQVDSQVTMMFWYRQQPGQSLTLIATANQGSEATYESGFVIDKFPISRPNLTFSTLTVSNMSPEDSSIYLCSAEGYTFGSGTRLTVV.

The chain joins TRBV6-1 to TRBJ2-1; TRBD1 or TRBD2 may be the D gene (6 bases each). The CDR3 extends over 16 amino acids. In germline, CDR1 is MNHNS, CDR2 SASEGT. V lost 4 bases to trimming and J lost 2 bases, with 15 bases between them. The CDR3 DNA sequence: TGTGCCAGCAGTGTCTCCCCGAGGGGGGCCTACAATGAGCAGTTCTTC. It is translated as CASSVSPRGAYNEQFF.

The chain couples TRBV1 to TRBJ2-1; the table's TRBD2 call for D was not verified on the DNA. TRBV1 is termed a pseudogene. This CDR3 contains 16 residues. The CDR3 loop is CTSSQAERGNYNEQFF. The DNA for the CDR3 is TGCACCAGCAGCCAAGCTGAGCGGGGGAATTACAATGAGCAGTTCTTC.

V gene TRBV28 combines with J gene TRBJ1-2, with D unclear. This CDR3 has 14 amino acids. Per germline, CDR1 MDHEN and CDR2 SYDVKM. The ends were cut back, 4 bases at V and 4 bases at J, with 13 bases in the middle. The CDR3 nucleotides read TGTGCCAGCAGTTCTCCCGGGAACCTCTATGGCTACACCTTC. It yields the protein CASSSPGNLYGYTF.

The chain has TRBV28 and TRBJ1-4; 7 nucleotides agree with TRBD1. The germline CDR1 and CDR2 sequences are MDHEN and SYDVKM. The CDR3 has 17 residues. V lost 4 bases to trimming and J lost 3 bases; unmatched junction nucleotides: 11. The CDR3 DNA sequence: TGTGCCAGCAGTTATCAAGAGTGGACAGGTCCTAATGAAAAACTGTTTTTT. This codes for CASSYQEWTGPNEKLFF.

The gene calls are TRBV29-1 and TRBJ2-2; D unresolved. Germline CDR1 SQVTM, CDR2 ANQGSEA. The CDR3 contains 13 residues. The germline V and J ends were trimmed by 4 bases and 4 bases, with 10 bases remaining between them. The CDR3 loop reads CSVAAIGTGELFF. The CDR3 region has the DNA TGCAGCGTTGCAGCGATTGGCACCGGGGAGCTGTTTTTT.

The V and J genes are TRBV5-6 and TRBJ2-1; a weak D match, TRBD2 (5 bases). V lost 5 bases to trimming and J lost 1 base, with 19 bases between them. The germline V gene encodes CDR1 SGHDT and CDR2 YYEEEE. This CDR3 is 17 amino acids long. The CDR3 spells CASSRVGQRRSYNEQFF. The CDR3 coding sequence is TGTGCCAGCAGTCGGGTCGGGCAGCGGAGGTCCTACAATGAGCAGTTCTTC.

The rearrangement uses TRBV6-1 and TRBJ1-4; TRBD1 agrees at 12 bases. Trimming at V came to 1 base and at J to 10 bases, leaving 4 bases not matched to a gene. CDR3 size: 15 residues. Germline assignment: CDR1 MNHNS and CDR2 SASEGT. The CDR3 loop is CASSEGGTGGAKLFF. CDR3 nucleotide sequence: TGTGCCAGCAGTGAAGGGGGGACAGGGGGCGCAAAACTGTTTTTT.

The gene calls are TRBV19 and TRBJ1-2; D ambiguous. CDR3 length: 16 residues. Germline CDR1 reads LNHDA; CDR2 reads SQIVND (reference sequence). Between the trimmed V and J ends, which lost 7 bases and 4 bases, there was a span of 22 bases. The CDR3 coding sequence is TGTGCCAGTACTCCCCCTGGGGTCGAGGGAAGCTATGGCTACACCTTC. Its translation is CASTPPGVEGSYGYTF.

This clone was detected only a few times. The CDR3 DNA reads as TGTGCCAGCAGCTCCGGAGGACCTGGAAACACCATATATTTT. Its protein product is CASSSGGPGNTIYF. The chain is built from TRBV6-5 and TRBJ1-3; D is undetermined. The CDR3 sequence is 14 residues long. V lost 6 bases and J lost 2, with 11 bases in between. Germline loops: CDR1 MNHEY, CDR2 SVGAGI.

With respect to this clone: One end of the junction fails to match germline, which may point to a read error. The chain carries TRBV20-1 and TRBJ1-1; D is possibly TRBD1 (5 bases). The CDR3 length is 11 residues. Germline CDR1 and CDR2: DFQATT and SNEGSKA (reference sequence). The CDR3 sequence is CRVRGTFEAFF. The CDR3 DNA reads TGTAGAGTTAGGGGTACCTTTGAAGCTTTCTTT.